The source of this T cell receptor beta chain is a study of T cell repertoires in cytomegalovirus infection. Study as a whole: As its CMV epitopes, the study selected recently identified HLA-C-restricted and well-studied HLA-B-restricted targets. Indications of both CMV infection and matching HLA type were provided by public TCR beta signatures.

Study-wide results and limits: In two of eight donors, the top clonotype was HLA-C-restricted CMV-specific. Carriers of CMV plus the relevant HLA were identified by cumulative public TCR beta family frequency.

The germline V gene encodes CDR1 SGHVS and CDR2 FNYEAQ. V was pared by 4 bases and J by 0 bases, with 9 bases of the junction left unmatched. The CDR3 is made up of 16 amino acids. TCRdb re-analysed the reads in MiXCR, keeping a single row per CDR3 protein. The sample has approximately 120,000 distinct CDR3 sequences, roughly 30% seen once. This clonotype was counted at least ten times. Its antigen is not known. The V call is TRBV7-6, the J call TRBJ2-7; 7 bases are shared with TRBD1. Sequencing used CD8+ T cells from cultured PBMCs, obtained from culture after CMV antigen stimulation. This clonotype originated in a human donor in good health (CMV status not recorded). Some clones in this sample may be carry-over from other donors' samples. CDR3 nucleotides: TGTGCCAGCAGCTCCAACGGACAGGCGGGCTCCTACGAGCAGTACTTC. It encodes CASSSNGQAGSYEQYF.